Sequencing of this T cell receptor beta chain was carried out in a study of glioma-infiltrating T cells. General observations from the study: CDR3 overlap between tissue and blood was very small. Gliomas, especially low-grade, showed above-expected tissue-blood divergence; non-neoplastic patients showed below.

The CDR3 is 16 residues long. Trimming shortened V by 0 bases and J by 3 bases, and 12 bases separated the two germline ends. CDR1 SGHDN and CDR2 FVKESK come from the germline V gene. This clonotype has at least ten counts. Its antigen is unknown. The iRepertoire nested amplicon-rescue multiplex PCR amplified TCR alpha and beta CDR3s from RNA. Input was roughly 85-450 ng of tissue mRNA or PBMC total RNA. TCRdb ran MiXCR on the multiplex PCR reads and lists one entry per CDR3 protein. The table has 150,000 to 200,000 distinct CDR3 sequences, over 25% seen once; the top ten hold roughly 21%. The chain is built from TRBV14 and TRBJ2-1; D unclear. The sequence was collected from a human donor with low-grade glioma or glioblastoma, undergoing nonglioma brain surgery, or in good health (not recorded which). Sequences were obtained from glioma tissue, nonneoplastic brain tissue, or PBMCs (not recorded which). CDR3 DNA sequence: TGTGCCAGCAGCCAAGAATGGGGAATAGACTACAATGAGCAGTTCTTC. This sequence encodes CASSQEWGIDYNEQFF.